This entry features one TCR beta chain sequence. PCR involved 60 Vbeta and 13 Jbeta primers. Libraries were prepared by immunoSEQ multiplex PCR; TCRdb keeps only in-frame clonotypes and omits some of them. The data show under 300,000 clones, roughly four fifths seen once. The sample originates from a study of cytomegalovirus exposure and HLA in healthy donors. With 5 bases removed from V and 4 bases from J, the gap between germline ends came to 15 bases. The length of the CDR3 is 14 residues. Germline V CDR1 and CDR2: SGHNT, YYREEE (reference sequence). Specimen: PBMCs. This sequence originates from a woman aged 55 to 70 in good health and CMV-seropositive. V usage is TRBV5-4 and J usage is TRBJ1-2; D gene unclear. DNA for the CDR3: TGTGCCAGCAGGAAGAATTCAGTCATCTATGGCTACACCTTC. This translates into CASRKNSVIYGYTF.